Shown below are 14 T cell receptor beta chains from a single sample sequenced in a study of T cell repertoires in cytomegalovirus infection. TCRdb used MiXCR to reprocess the reads, holding one entry per CDR3 protein. The sample consists of over 120,000 distinct CDR3 sequences, approximately 30% of them appearing once. These receptors lack a known antigen. The sequencing here drew on CD8+ T cells from cultured PBMCs, taken from culture after CMV antigen stimulation. These receptors were obtained from a human donor in good health (CMV status not recorded). Some clones in this sample may be carry-over from other donors' samples.

This clonotype was detected ten times or more. This chain links TRBV5-1 with TRBJ1-1; no firm D call. CDR3 length: 11 amino acids. With 6 bases removed from V and 4 bases from J, the gap between germline ends came to 7 bases. CDR1 is SGHRS and CDR2 is YFSETQ in the germline V gene. CDR3 DNA: TGCGCCAGCAACGCTGGCACTGAAGCTTTCTTT. Amino acid sequence: CASNAGTEAFF.

The chain combines TRBV11-2 with TRBJ2-1, with 8 bases matching TRBD2. The J segment lost 0 bases and the V segment lost 8 bases, leaving 0 bases of the junction unmatched. CDR3 size: 13 residues. Germline CDR1 SGHAT, CDR2 FQNNGV. CDR3 nucleotides: TGTGCCAGCCGGGAGGGCTCCTACAATGAGCAGTTCTTC. Its translation: CASREGSYNEQFF.

This clonotype was observed at least ten times. The V and J genes are TRBV7-8 and TRBJ2-3, with 7 bases identical to TRBD1. From germline, CDR1 is SGHVS and CDR2 FQNEAQ. V was clipped by 4 bases and J by 1 base; unmatched bases: 8. The CDR3 spans 16 residues. The CDR3 nucleotides read TGTGCCAGCAGCTCCCCTGGGACAGTCGGCACAGATACGCAGTATTTT. The encoded protein is CASSSPGTVGTDTQYF.

The chain links TRBV2 to TRBJ1-6, with 7 nucleotides matching TRBD1. Per the germline V gene, CDR1 is SNHLY and CDR2 is FYNNEI. This CDR3 is built from 14 residues. V lost 3 bases, J lost 9 bases, and 5 bases stayed unmatched. The CDR3 sequence is CASSDDRAISPLHF. The CDR3, as DNA: TGTGCCAGCAGTGACGACAGGGCGATTTCACCCCTCCACTTT.

The chain uses TRBV9 and TRBJ2-7, with 7 positions matching TRBD1. Looked up from germline, CDR1 is SGDLS and CDR2 is YYNGEE. The CDR3 is made up of 14 amino acids. Germline trimming cut 3 bases from V and 0 bases from J; bases unmatched to any gene: 3. In DNA form, the CDR3 reads TGTGCCAGCAGCGACCGGGACAGCTCCTACGAGCAGTACTTC. Protein product: CASSDRDSSYEQYF.

This clonotype was seen at least ten times. This chain links TRBV6-1 with TRBJ2-7; TRBD1 agrees at 11 bases. The CDR3 runs to 17 residues. V gave up 5 bases and J gave up 3 bases; unmatched junction bases: 12. CDR1 is MNHNS, CDR2 SASEGT, per germline. The CDR3 here is CASSTITDRGPLYEQYF. CDR3 DNA sequence: TGTGCCAGCAGTACCATCACGGACAGGGGGCCCCTCTACGAGCAGTACTTC.

The chain links TRBV30 to TRBJ2-1, with D perhaps matching TRBD1 (5 bases). The CDR3 sequence is 15 residues long. The germline gives CDR1 GTSNPN, CDR2 SVGIG (reference sequence). Trimming shortened V by 0 bases and J by 3 bases, and 12 bases separated the two germline ends. CDR3 coding DNA: TGTGCCTGGAGTGTACTGGCAGGGCGCTACAATGAGCAGTTCTTC. Amino acids: CAWSVLAGRYNEQFF.

The genes are TRBV15 and TRBJ2-5; D may be TRBD2 (6 bases). The CDR3 consists of 17 residues. The V end lost 1 base, the J end lost 2 bases, and 17 bases lay between the germline ends. CDR1 is LNHNV, CDR2 YYDKDF, per germline (reference sequence). The DNA of the CDR3 is TGTGCCACCAGCAGAGTCTGGGGAGGCCTGCTACAAGAGACCCAGTACTTC. Amino acid sequence: CATSRVWGGLLQETQYF.

The rearrangement uses TRBV7-3 and TRBJ2-7, with D uncertain. This CDR3 spans 12 amino acids. The germline gives CDR1 SGHTA, CDR2 FQGTGA. The V end lost 5 bases, the J end lost 3 bases, and 8 bases lay between the germline ends. The CDR3 nucleotides read TGTGCCAGCAGCCCAAACGGCTACGAGCAGTACTTC. Its translation: CASSPNGYEQYF.

This clonotype appeared many times. The J gene is TRBJ1-1, the V gene TRBV12-3 or TRBV12-4; D might be TRBD1 (5 bases). V dropped 6 bases and J dropped 5 bases, with 19 bases sitting between them. CDR3 length: 15 amino acids. This CDR3 reads CASRATGTRRTEAFF. CDR3 nucleotide sequence: TGTGCCAGCAGGGCTACCGGGACGAGGAGAACTGAAGCTTTCTTT.

This clonotype was detected only a few times. This CDR3 reads CASSRRTGPSTDTQYF. The DNA for the CDR3 is TGTGCCAGCAGTCGCCGGACAGGGCCCTCGACGGATACGCAGTATTTT. The chain joins TRBV6-1 to TRBJ2-3, with TRBD1 identical over 8 bases. There are 16 residues in the CDR3. In germline, CDR1 is MNHNS, CDR2 SASEGT. The V and J ends lost 5 bases and 6 bases, in that order; junction bases with no gene match: 13.

This clonotype was picked up many times. This chain connects TRBV7-6 to TRBJ2-1; D possibly corresponds to TRBD1 (5 bases). V lost 6 bases and J 10 bases, leaving 19 bases between the germline ends. There are 14 residues in the CDR3. Germline-derived CDR1 and CDR2 are SGHVS and FNYEAQ. DNA of the CDR3: TGTGCCAGCAGTGGCCTAGGCAGGGCGGTAGAGCAGTTCTTC. Translated: CASSGLGRAVEQFF.

This clonotype was picked up a small number of times. V usage is TRBV6-5 and J usage is TRBJ2-5; possibly TRBD2 for D (5 bases). CDR3 length: 15 residues. V lost 5 bases and J 5 bases, leaving 18 bases between the germline ends. Germline V gene lookup returns CDR1 MNHEY and CDR2 SVGAGI. The CDR3: CASSNGRGFWETQYF. The CDR3 bases are TGTGCCAGCAGTAACGGACGGGGTTTTTGGGAGACCCAGTACTTC.

This clonotype was detected only a few times. The chain carries TRBV10-3 and TRBJ2-1; D is uncertain. This CDR3 spans 13 amino acids. CDR1 is ENHRY and CDR2 is SYGVKD in the germline V gene. V was pared by 0 bases and J by 10 bases, with 10 bases between. The CDR3 region is CAISESTPGEQFF. The CDR3 region has the DNA TGTGCCATCAGTGAGTCTACACCCGGGGAGCAGTTCTTC.